This entry lists 12 T cell receptor beta chains sequenced from one sample in a study of blood T cell repertoires in COVID-19. Assay: immunoSEQ multiplex PCR; the TCRdb copy retains only in-frame clones and omits some. The sample holds approximately 150,000 clones, about 88% seen once. The sequenced sample was peripheral blood. These receptors came from a man between 35 and 55 years old with acute or convalescent COVID-19.

V gene TRBV11-3 combines with J gene TRBJ2-1, with D tentatively TRBD2 (7 bases). The V gene's germline CDR1 is SGHNT and CDR2 YENEEA. The CDR3 is made up of 14 amino acids. The germline V and J ends were trimmed by 2 bases and 7 bases, with 12 bases remaining between them. The CDR3 sequence is CASSLLGGANEQFF. The CDR3 DNA is TGTGCCAGCAGCTTATTGGGGGGGGCGAATGAGCAGTTCTTC.

The CDR3, as DNA: TGTGCCAGTAATGGGGCACAGGGGGGATCGTACCATACGCAGTATTTT. Translated, it gives CASNGAQGGSYHTQYF. The gene calls are TRBV19 and TRBJ2-3, with 8 bases matching TRBD1. The junction had 16 bases not matched to a gene; V was cut back by 7 bases and J by 7 bases. The CDR3 is 16 residues long. Germline V CDR1 and CDR2: LNHDA, SQIVND (reference sequence). The full variable domain, completed using reference TRBV19 and TRBJ2-3, is DGGITQSPKYLFRKEGQNVTLSCEQNLNHDAMYWYRQDPGQGLRLIYYSQIVNDFQKGDIAEGYSVSREKKESFPLTVTSAQKNPTAFYLCASNGAQGGSYHTQYFGPGTRLTVL.

The CDR3 bases are TGTGCCAGCAGTGGACACCGCGCGCCTAATGAAAAACTGTTTTTT. Protein: CASSGHRAPNEKLFF. The V gene is TRBV2, the J gene TRBJ1-4, with no clear D. The CDR3 sequence is 15 residues long. Trimming stripped 4 bases from V and 3 bases from J, with 12 bases between. CDR1 and CDR2 from the germline V gene are SNHLY and FYNNEI.

J is TRBJ1-4 and V is TRBV5-5; D is uncertain. V shed 3 bases and J shed 8 bases, with 17 bases lying between them. Germline V gives CDR1 SGHKS, CDR2 YYEKEE (reference sequence). This CDR3 contains 15 residues. DNA of the CDR3: TGTGCCAGCAGCTCTTTTTCGGGATATATAGAAAAACTGTTTTTT. It is translated as CASSSFSGYIEKLFF.

V and J are TRBV19 and TRBJ2-7; TRBD1 matches 10 bases. Germline CDR1 reads LNHDA; CDR2 reads SQIVND (reference sequence). The CDR3 loop spans 15 amino acids. V lost 5 bases to trimming and J lost 4 bases; unmatched junction nucleotides: 8. In DNA, the CDR3 is TGTGCCAGTAGTGGAGGGGGGACAGGGGAATACGAGCAGTACTTC. Amino acids: CASSGGGTGEYEQYF.

This chain connects TRBV29-1 to TRBJ1-1; D is undetermined. The CDR3 spans 12 residues. CDR1 is SQVTM and CDR2 is ANQGSEA in the germline V gene. Trimming left V 3 bases short and J 5 bases short, with 10 bases between. DNA for the CDR3: TGCAGCGTTGAGGGAGTTTGGACTGAAGCTTTCTTT. Its protein is CSVEGVWTEAFF.

This chain joins TRBV4-1 and TRBJ1-1; a weak D match, TRBD1 (6 bases). The CDR3 spans 15 residues. V dropped 5 bases and J dropped 0 bases, with 13 bases sitting between them. Germline CDR1 is MGHRA and CDR2 is YSYEKL. CDR3 sequence reads: CASSSPGQMNTEAFF. DNA of the CDR3: TGCGCCAGCAGCTCTCCGGGACAAATGAACACTGAAGCTTTCTTT.

The V gene is TRBV30, the J gene TRBJ2-7; 7 bases are shared with TRBD1. CDR1 and CDR2 (germline): GTSNPN, SVGIG (reference sequence). The CDR3 consists of 18 residues. The J segment lost 0 bases and the V segment lost 3 bases, leaving 17 bases of the junction unmatched. CDR3 protein: CAWSSPKPTGKSSYEQYF. The CDR3, as DNA: TGTGCCTGGAGCTCGCCCAAACCGACAGGGAAAAGCTCCTACGAGCAGTACTTC.

This clone was counted a single time. The V call is TRBV5-4, the J call TRBJ1-1; 7 bases map to TRBD1. CDR3 length: 14 residues. Trimming cost V 3 bases and J 4 bases; bases outside gene matches: 6. Germline V lookup: CDR1 SGHNT, CDR2 YYREEE (reference sequence). CDR3 sequence: CASSSQGLSTEAFF. The DNA of the CDR3 is TGTGCCAGCAGCTCACAGGGGCTTAGCACTGAAGCTTTCTTT. Drawing the rest from reference TRBV5-4 and TRBJ1-1, the complete variable domain is ETGVTQSPTHLIKTRGQQVTLRCSSQSGHNTVSWYQQALGQGPQFIFQYYREEENGRGNFPPRFSGLQFPNYSSELNVNALELDDSALYLCASSSQGLSTEAFFGQGTRLTVV.

This rearrangement joins TRBV6-5 to TRBJ1-4, with 10 bases aligning to TRBD1. This CDR3 region has 16 residues. CDR1 MNHEY and CDR2 SVGAGI come from the germline V gene. The junction had 7 bases not matched to a gene; V was cut back by 2 bases and J by 7 bases. CDR3 residues: CASSYLHRDRGEKLFF. The DNA of the CDR3 is TGTGCCAGCAGTTACCTGCACCGGGACAGGGGTGAAAAACTGTTTTTT.

V usage is TRBV2 and J usage is TRBJ1-4, with 7 bases identical to TRBD1. Germline assignment: CDR1 SNHLY and CDR2 FYNNEI. V was clipped by 6 bases and J by 8 bases; unmatched bases: 9. The CDR3 totals 14 residues. CDR3 region: CASRRTGAGEKLFF. Written as DNA, the CDR3 is TGTGCCAGCAGACGTACAGGGGCGGGGGAAAAACTGTTTTTT.

The chain is built from TRBV24-1 and TRBJ2-7; a possible D gene is TRBD1 (6 bases). The ends were cut back, 2 bases at V and 7 bases at J, with 14 bases in the middle. This CDR3 is built from 14 residues. The V gene's germline CDR1 is KGHDR and CDR2 SFDVKD. CDR3 bases: TGTGCCACCAGTGATTCTCACAGGGCACGGGAGCAGTACTTC. It codes for CATSDSHRAREQYF.